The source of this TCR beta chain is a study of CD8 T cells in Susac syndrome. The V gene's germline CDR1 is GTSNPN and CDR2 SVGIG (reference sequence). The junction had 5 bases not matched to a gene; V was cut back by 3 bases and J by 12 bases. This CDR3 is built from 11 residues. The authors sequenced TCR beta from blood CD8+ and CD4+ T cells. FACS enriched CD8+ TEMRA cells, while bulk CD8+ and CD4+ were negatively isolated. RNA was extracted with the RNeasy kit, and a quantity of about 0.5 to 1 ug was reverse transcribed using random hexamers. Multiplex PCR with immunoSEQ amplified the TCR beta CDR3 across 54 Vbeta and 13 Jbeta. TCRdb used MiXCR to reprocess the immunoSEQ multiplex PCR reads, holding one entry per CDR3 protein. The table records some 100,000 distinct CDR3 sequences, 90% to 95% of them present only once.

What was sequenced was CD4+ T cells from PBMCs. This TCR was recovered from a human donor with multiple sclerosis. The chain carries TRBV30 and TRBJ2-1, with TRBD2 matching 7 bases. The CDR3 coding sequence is TGTGCCTGGAGAACGGGGGGATGGCAGTTCTTC. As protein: CAWRTGGWQFF.